These 20 T cell receptor beta chains were all obtained from the same sample, sequenced in a study of control samples from healthy donors and cancer patients. TCRdb's copy holds only in-frame clones and misses some; the assay was immunoSEQ multiplex PCR. The table lists about 51,000 clones, about 92% of them singletons, with 1.6% in the top ten. Sequencing used PBMCs. Receptor source: a man aged 35 to 55 with colorectal cancer.

J is TRBJ1-5 and V is TRBV6-5; 8 nucleotides match TRBD1. The V and J ends lost 6 bases and 7 bases, in that order; junction bases with no gene match: 8. From germline, CDR1 is MNHEY and CDR2 SVGAGI. CDR3 size: 14 residues. The CDR3 DNA follows: TGTGCCAGCAGGAGGGGGACAGGAGGCCAGCCCCAGCATTTT. Translation: CASRRGTGGQPQHF.

The chain uses TRBV19 and TRBJ2-7; 7 positions match TRBD2. Unmatched junction bases numbered 5, after V lost 5 bases and J lost 1 base. CDR1 LNHDA and CDR2 SQIVND come from the germline V gene (reference sequence). The CDR3 is 14 amino acids. In DNA form, the CDR3 reads TGTGCCAGTAGTTTCCCGGGACTATCCTACGAGCAGTACTTC. It encodes CASSFPGLSYEQYF.

V gene TRBV5-1 combines with J gene TRBJ1-3, with D possibly matching TRBD1 (6 bases). The germline V gene has CDR1 SGHRS and CDR2 YFSETQ. This CDR3 is 14 amino acids long. Trimming cost V 4 bases and J 0 bases, with 8 bases left between them. This chain's CDR3 is CASSPQGSGNTIYF. The CDR3, as DNA: TGCGCCAGCAGCCCACAGGGCTCTGGAAACACCATATATTTT.

The chain combines TRBV6-5 with TRBJ2-1; 7 bases match TRBD2. The ends lost 4 bases at V and 6 bases at J; junction bases unmatched: 6. CDR1 is MNHEY, CDR2 SVGAGI, per germline. CDR3 size: 14 residues. CDR3 amino acids: CASSFRLAVNEQFF. For the CDR3, the DNA is TGTGCCAGCAGTTTCCGACTAGCAGTCAATGAGCAGTTCTTC.

The chain recombines TRBV15 with TRBJ1-5; D remains ambiguous. The CDR3 is made up of 14 amino acids. The germline V gene encodes CDR1 LNHNV and CDR2 YYDKDF (reference sequence). With 5 bases removed from V and 4 bases from J, the gap between germline ends came to 12 bases. DNA of the CDR3: TGTGCCACCAGCCAATACAGTAATAATCAGCCCCAGCATTTT. This translates into CATSQYSNNQPQHF.

The V gene is TRBV3-1 (or the pseudogene TRBV3-2), the J gene TRBJ1-2, with D unclear. This CDR3 has 14 residues. The germline gives CDR1 LGHDT, CDR2 YNNKEL (reference sequence). V was trimmed by 0 bases and J by 3 bases, leaving 8 bases between them. The CDR3 region has the DNA TGTGCCAGCAGCCAAGATCGAGTAGACTATGGCTACACCTTC. It is translated as CASSQDRVDYGYTF.

V is TRBV11-2 and J is TRBJ2-7; D gene ambiguous. This CDR3 has 12 amino acids. The germline gives CDR1 SGHAT, CDR2 FQNNGV. V was cut by 0 bases and J by 6 bases, with 6 bases left in between. The CDR3 DNA is TGTGCCAGCAGCTTAGATGTGGGCGAGCAGTACTTC. Residues: CASSLDVGEQYF.

The chain uses TRBV5-1 and TRBJ2-7, with 10 bases aligning to TRBD1. Germline V gene sequence: CDR1 SGHRS, CDR2 YFSETQ. CDR3 length: 16 amino acids. V lost 0 bases, J lost 2 bases, and 5 bases stayed unmatched. The CDR3 is CASSLVGQGNPYEQYF. The CDR3 bases are TGCGCCAGCAGCTTGGTGGGACAGGGGAACCCCTACGAGCAGTACTTC.

The V call is TRBV5-1, the J call TRBJ1-4, with D hard to call. The V and J ends lost 0 bases and 0 bases respectively, with 9 bases between them. Looked up from germline, CDR1 is SGHRS and CDR2 is YFSETQ. CDR3 length: 16 amino acids. CDR3 sequence reads: CASSLAGFATNEKLFF. The CDR3 bases are TGCGCCAGCAGCTTGGCTGGGTTTGCAACTAATGAAAAACTGTTTTTT.

The chain has TRBV6-2 or TRBV6-3 and TRBJ2-7; 7 bases are shared with TRBD2. V lost 6 bases, J lost 5 bases, and 13 bases stayed unmatched. Germline CDR1 and CDR2: MNHEY and SVGEGT. This CDR3 comprises 15 residues. CDR3 sequence reads: CASSFSGRGRDEQYF. CDR3 DNA sequence: TGTGCCAGCAGCTTCAGTGGGAGGGGCAGGGACGAGCAGTACTTC.

The chain couples TRBV13 to TRBJ1-1; a possible D gene is TRBD1 (5 bases). V lost 9 bases to trimming and J lost 1 base, with 9 bases between them. The CDR3 spans 12 residues. Germline V CDR1 and CDR2: PRHDT, FYEKMQ (reference sequence). The chain's CDR3 is CASLRGNTEAFF. In nucleotides, the CDR3 is TGTGCCAGTCTAAGGGGGAACACTGAAGCTTTCTTT. Complete variable domain (other parts from reference TRBV13 and TRBJ1-1): AAGVIQSPRHLIKEKRETATLKCYPIPRHDTVYWYQQGPGQDPQFLISFYEKMQSDKGSIPDRFSAQQFSDYHSELNMSSLELGDSALYFCASLRGNTEAFFGQGTRLTVV.

The chain is built from TRBV10-3 and TRBJ2-7; D tentatively reads TRBD1 or TRBD2 (5 bases each). The V gene's germline CDR1 is ENHRY and CDR2 SYGVKD. With 11 bases removed from V and 0 bases from J, the gap between germline ends came to 14 bases. CDR3 length: 13 residues. This chain's CDR3 is CASGGVSSYEQYF. The CDR3 DNA follows: TGTGCCTCTGGGGGTGTTAGCTCCTACGAGCAGTACTTC.

V gene TRBV6-1 combines with J gene TRBJ1-4; D is undetermined. The germline V and J ends were trimmed by 3 bases and 8 bases, with 16 bases remaining between them. Germline V CDR1 and CDR2: MNHNS, SASEGT. The CDR3 length is 15 residues. The CDR3 is CASSDGQVLQEKLFF. The CDR3 DNA reads as TGTGCCAGCAGTGATGGGCAGGTTCTACAGGAAAAACTGTTTTTT.

The rearrangement links TRBV11-2 to TRBJ2-7; no clear D. Trimming removed 5 bases at V and 1 base at J, with 9 bases between. Germline CDR1 and CDR2: SGHAT and FQNNGV. This CDR3 contains 13 residues. The CDR3 region has the DNA TGTGCCAGCAGCATACGGGTTTCCTACGAGCAGTACTTC. The encoded protein is CASSIRVSYEQYF.

The rearrangement uses TRBV14 and TRBJ2-7; 9 nucleotides line up with TRBD1. Germline CDR1 SGHDN, CDR2 FVKESK. The CDR3 spans 14 residues. Unmatched junction bases numbered 4, after V lost 2 bases and J lost 5 bases. CDR3 sequence: CASSQKNRGHEQYF. CDR3 bases: TGTGCCAGCAGCCAAAAGAACAGGGGGCACGAGCAGTACTTC.

This chain links TRBV18 with TRBJ2-2; 14 positions agree with TRBD2. Germline V CDR1 and CDR2: KGHSH, LQKENI. CDR3 size: 19 residues. The J segment lost 5 bases and the V segment lost 2 bases, leaving 10 bases of the junction unmatched. This CDR3 is CASSPFGLAGGLGTGELFF. In DNA, the CDR3 is TGTGCCAGCTCACCATTTGGACTAGCGGGAGGACTTGGGACCGGGGAGCTGTTTTTT.

The rearrangement links TRBV18 to TRBJ2-3; 7 nucleotides match TRBD1. This CDR3 has 14 residues. J was trimmed by 4 bases and V by 6 bases; bases with no gene match: 7. CDR1 and CDR2 from the germline V gene are KGHSH and LQKENI. CDR3 protein: CASSPTGVADTQYF. In DNA form, the CDR3 reads TGTGCCAGCTCTCCCACAGGGGTGGCAGATACGCAGTATTTT.

The chain carries TRBV5-8 and TRBJ1-5; D may be TRBD1 (5 bases). Per the germline V gene, CDR1 is SGHTS and CDR2 is YDEGEE. This CDR3 spans 15 amino acids. Between the trimmed V and J ends, which lost 5 bases and 1 base, there was a span of 13 bases. CDR3 DNA: TGTGCCAGCAGAAGCAGGGCACGAAGCAATCAGCCCCAGCATTTT. Encoded protein: CASRSRARSNQPQHF. Drawing the rest from reference TRBV5-8 and TRBJ1-5, the complete variable domain is EAGVTQSPTHLIKTRGQQATLRCSPISGHTSVYWYQQALGLGLQFLLWYDEGEERNRGNFPPRFSGRQFPNYSSELNVNALELEDSALYLCASRSRARSNQPQHFGDGTRLSIL.

The chain employs TRBV7-9 and TRBJ1-4; no definite D call. The CDR3 has 16 residues. Germline lookup yields CDR1 SEHNR and CDR2 FQNEAQ (reference sequence). V was clipped by 3 bases and J by 0 bases, with 11 bases between them. The CDR3 bases are TGTGCCAGCAGCTTGGAGGCGGTTTCAACTAATGAAAAACTGTTTTTT. Its translation is CASSLEAVSTNEKLFF.

J is TRBJ2-1 and V is TRBV7-2; D is possibly TRBD1 (6 bases). CDR1 is SGHTA and CDR2 is FQGNSA in the germline V gene. Trimming stripped 3 bases from V and 12 bases from J, with 12 bases between. This CDR3 spans 12 amino acids. Written as DNA, the CDR3 is TGTGCCAGCAGCTTGAACAGGGATCGGCAGTTCTTC. It specifies CASSLNRDRQFF.